This T cell receptor (beta chain) was sequenced during a study of vaccination effects on CD4 cells after COVID-19. General observations from the study: No early post-infection timepoints were available in the study, which also included few convalescent patients.

About this clone: Its antigen remains unknown.

The CDR3 has 15 residues. Germline CDR1 is SGHRS and CDR2 is YFSETQ. Trimming at V came to 0 bases and at J to 2 bases, leaving 0 bases not matched to a gene. TCRdb's table, derived via immunoSEQ multiplex PCR, lists solely in-frame clones and lacks some. The sample includes approximately 74,000 clones, about four fifths of them seen just once. Peptide-pool stimulation followed by sequencing identified expanded antigen-specific CD4+ clonotypes in the ViraFEST assay. Isolation of CD4+ T cells took place after nine to ten days of culture. None of the vaccinated had previously contracted SARS-CoV-2, and their nucleocapsid antibodies tested negative. About 2.2 million PBMC per well received about 10 IU/ml IL-2 and roughly 10 ug/ml peptides in culture.

Sequenced material: CD4+ T cells from PBMCs cultured with HCoV-NL63 spike peptides, taken before COVID-19 vaccination. The source is a human donor who received a COVID-19 vaccine. The chain has TRBV5-1 and TRBJ1-3; TRBD1 agrees at 9 bases. This CDR3 reads CASSLGTGAGNTIYF. CDR3 nucleotides: TGCGCCAGCAGCTTGGGGACAGGGGCTGGAAACACCATATATTTT.